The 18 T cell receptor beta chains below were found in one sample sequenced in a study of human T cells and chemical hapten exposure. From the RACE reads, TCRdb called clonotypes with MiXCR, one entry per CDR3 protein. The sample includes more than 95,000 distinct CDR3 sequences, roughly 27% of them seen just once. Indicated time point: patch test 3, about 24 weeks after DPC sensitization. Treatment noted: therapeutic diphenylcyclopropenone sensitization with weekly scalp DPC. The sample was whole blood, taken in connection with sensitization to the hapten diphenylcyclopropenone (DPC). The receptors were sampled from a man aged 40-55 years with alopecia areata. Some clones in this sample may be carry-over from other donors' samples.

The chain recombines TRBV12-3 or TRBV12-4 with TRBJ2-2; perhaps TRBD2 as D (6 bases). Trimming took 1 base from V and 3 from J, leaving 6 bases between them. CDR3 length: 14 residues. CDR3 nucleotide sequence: TGTGCCAGCAGTTTAGAGCGGGACACCGGGGAGCTGTTTTTT. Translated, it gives CASSLERDTGELFF.

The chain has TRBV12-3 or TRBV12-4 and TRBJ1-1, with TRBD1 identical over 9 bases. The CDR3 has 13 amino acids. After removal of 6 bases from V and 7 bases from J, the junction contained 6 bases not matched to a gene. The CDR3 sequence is CASSLGTGFEAFF. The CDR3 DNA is TGTGCCAGCAGCCTTGGGACAGGGTTTGAAGCTTTCTTT.

This chain's CDR3 is CASSSHRTGLGYTF. For the CDR3, the DNA is TGTGCCAGCAGTTCCCACCGGACAGGGCTAGGCTACACCTTC. The chain uses TRBV12-3 or TRBV12-4 and TRBJ1-2; 8 positions match TRBD1. The CDR3 covers 14 residues. V lost 4 bases, J lost 8 bases, and 9 bases stayed unmatched.

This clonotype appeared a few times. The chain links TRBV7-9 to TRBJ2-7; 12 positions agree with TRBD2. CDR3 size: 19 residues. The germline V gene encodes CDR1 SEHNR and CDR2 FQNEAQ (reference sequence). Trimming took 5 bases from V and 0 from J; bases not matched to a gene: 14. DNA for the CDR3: TGTGCCAGCAGCCCCGAGGGACTAGCGGGTGTGATCAGCTCCTACGAGCAGTACTTC. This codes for CASSPEGLAGVISSYEQYF.

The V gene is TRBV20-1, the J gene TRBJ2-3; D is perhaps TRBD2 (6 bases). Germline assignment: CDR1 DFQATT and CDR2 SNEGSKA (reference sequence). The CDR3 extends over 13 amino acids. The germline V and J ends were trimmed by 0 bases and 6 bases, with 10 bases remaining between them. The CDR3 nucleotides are TGCAGTGCTAGAGATGGCGGGAAGGATACGCAGTATTTT. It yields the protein CSARDGGKDTQYF.

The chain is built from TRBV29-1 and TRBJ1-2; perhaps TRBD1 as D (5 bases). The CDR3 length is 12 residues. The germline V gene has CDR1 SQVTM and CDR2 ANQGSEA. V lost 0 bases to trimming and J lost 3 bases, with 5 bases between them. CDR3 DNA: TGCAGCGTTGAAGACAGGGACTATGGCTACACCTTC. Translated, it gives CSVEDRDYGYTF.

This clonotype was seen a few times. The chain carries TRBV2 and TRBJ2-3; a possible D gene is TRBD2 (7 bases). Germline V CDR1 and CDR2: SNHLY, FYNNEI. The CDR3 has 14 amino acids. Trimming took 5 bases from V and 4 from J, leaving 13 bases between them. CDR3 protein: CASSPWRGPDTQYF. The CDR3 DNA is TGTGCCAGCAGTCCCTGGCGGGGGCCAGATACGCAGTATTTT.

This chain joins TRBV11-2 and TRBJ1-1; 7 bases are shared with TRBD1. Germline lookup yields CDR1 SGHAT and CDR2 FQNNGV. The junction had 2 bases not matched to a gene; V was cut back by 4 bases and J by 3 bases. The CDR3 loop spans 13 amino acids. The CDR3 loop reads CASSSQGYTEAFF. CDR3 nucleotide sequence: TGTGCCAGCAGCTCACAGGGGTACACTGAAGCTTTCTTT.

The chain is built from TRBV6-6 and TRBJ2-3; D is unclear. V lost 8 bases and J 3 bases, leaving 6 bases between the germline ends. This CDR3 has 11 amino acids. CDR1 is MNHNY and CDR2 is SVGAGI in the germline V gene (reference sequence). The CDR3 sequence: CASLKTDTQYF. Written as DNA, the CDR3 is TGTGCCAGCCTGAAGACAGATACGCAGTATTTT.

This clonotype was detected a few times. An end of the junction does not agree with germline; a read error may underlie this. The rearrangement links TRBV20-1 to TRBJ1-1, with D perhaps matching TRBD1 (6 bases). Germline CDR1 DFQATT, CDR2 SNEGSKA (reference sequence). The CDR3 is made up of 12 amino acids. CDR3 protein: CSARGGFTEAFF. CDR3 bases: TGCAGTGCCAGAGGGGGGTTCACTGAAGCTTTCTTT.

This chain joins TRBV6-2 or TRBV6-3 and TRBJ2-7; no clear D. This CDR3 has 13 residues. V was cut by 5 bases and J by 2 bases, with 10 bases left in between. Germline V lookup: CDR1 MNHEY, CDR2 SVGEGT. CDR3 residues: CASSKDRTYEQYF. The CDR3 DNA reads TGTGCCAGCAGTAAGGATAGGACCTACGAGCAGTACTTC.

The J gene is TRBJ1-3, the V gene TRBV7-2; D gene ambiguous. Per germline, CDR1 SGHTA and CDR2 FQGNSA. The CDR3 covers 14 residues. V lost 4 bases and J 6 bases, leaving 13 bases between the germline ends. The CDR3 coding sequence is TGTGCCAGCAGCTCACGGAGAGGGTTAAACACCATATATTTT. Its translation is CASSSRRGLNTIYF.

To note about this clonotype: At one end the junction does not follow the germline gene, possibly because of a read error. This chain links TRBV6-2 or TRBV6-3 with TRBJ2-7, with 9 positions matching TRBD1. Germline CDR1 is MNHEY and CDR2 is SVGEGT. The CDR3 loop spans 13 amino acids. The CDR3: CAGSLQGAWEQYF. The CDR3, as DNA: TGTGCCGGCAGTTTACAGGGGGCTTGGGAGCAGTACTTC.

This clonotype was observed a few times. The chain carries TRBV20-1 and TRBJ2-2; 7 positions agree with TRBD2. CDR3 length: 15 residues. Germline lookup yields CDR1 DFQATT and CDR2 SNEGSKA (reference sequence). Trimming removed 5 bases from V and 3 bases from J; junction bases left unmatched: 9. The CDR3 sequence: CSALQAGSHTGELFF. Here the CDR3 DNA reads TGCAGTGCTCTCCAAGCGGGATCTCACACCGGGGAGCTGTTTTTT.

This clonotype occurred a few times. The CDR3 loop is CSAKGTSGRNEQFF. CDR3 bases: TGCAGTGCTAAGGGGACTAGCGGGAGGAATGAGCAGTTCTTC. The chain uses TRBV20-1 and TRBJ2-1; 15 bases map to TRBD2. The trim removed 4 bases at V and 7 bases at J, leaving 2 bases unmatched. The CDR3 is made up of 14 amino acids. Germline CDR1 and CDR2: DFQATT and SNEGSKA (reference sequence).

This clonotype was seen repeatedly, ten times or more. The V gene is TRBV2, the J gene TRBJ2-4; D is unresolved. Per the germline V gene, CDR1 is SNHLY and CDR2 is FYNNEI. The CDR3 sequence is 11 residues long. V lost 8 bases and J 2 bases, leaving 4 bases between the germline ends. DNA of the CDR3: TGTGCCAGCTCCACCAAAAACATTCAGTACTTC. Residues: CASSTKNIQYF.

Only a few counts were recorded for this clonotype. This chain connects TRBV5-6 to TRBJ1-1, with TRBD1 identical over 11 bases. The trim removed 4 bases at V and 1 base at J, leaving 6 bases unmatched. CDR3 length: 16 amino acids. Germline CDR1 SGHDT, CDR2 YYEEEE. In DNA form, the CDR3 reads TGTGCCAGCAGCGTGGACAGGGGGCCGCGGAACACTGAAGCTTTCTTT. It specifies CASSVDRGPRNTEAFF.

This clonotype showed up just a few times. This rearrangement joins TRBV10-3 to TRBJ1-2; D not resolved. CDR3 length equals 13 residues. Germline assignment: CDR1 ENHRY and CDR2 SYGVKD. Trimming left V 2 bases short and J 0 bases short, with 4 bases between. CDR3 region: CAISEDPNYGYTF. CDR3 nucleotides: TGTGCCATCAGTGAGGACCCTAACTATGGCTACACCTTC.